The entry below gives a single T cell receptor (beta chain) sequence along with its context. This specimen belongs to a study of T cell clones after liver transplantation. Study summary: Until 12-24 months post-transplant, subjects got standard immunosuppression and no induction. Draws occurred before transplant, before withdrawal, and after complete or failed withdrawal.

Unstimulated PBMCs were sorted into CD3+CD4+ and CD3+CD8+ populations. Trimming cost V 4 bases and J 4 bases; bases outside gene matches: 7. Germline assignment: CDR1 GTSNPN and CDR2 SVGIG (reference sequence). The CDR3 is 15 amino acids. Sequencing used immunoSEQ multiplex PCR; TCRdb keeps in-frame clones, though not all of them. The top ten hold 0.75% to 1% of the sample, which has about 68,000 clones, 80% to 95% seen once. This TCR was sampled from a human patient who received a liver transplant. Some T cells may trace back to the graft donor. The sequenced sample was CD4+ T cells from blood, obtained less than 27 months after liver transplant. This chain connects TRBV30 to TRBJ1-5, with TRBD1 identical over 10 bases. CDR3 residues: CAWTRDRGPNQPQHF. CDR3 bases: TGTGCCTGGACTCGGGACAGGGGCCCTAATCAGCCCCAGCATTTT.